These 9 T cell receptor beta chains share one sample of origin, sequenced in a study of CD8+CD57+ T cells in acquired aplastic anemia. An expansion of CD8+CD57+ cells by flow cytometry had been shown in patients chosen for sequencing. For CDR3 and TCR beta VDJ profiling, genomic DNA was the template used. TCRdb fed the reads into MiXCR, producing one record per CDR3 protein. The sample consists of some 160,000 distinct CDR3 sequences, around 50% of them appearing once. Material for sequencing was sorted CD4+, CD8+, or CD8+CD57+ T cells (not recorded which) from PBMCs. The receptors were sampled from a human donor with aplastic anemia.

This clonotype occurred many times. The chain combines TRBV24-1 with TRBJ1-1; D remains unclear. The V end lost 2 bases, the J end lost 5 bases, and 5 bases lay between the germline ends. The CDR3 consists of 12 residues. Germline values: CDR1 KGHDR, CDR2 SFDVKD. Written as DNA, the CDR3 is TGTGCCACCAGTGATTCTGGGACTGAAGCTTTCTTT. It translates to CATSDSGTEAFF.

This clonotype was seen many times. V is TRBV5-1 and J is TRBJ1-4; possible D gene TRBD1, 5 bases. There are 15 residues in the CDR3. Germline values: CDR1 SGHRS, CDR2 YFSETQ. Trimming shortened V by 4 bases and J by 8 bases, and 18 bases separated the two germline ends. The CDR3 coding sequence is TGCGCCAGCAGCCAGGGCGAGCGTAGGGAAGAAAAACTGTTTTTT. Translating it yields CASSQGERREEKLFF.

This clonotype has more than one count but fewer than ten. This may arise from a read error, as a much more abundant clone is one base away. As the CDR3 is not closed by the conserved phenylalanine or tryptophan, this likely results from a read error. The CDR3 sequence: CASSQGHEQYL. In DNA, the CDR3 is TGTGCCAGCAGCCAAGGCCACGAGCAGTACCTC. The V gene is TRBV4-2, the J gene TRBJ2-7; D is unclear. Germline V gives CDR1 LGHNA, CDR2 YNFKEQ. This CDR3 spans 11 amino acids. V was shortened by 1 base and J by 5 bases, with 3 bases between the two germline ends.

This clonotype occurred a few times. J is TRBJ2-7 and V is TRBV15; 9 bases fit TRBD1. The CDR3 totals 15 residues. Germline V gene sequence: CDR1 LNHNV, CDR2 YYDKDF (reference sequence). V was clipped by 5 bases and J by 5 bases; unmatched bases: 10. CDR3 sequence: CATSGRTGVLDEQYF. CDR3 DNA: TGTGCCACCAGCGGACGGACAGGGGTGTTGGACGAGCAGTACTTC.

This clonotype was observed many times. The CDR3 protein is CASSYSLWGTSGSAWHSYEQYF. The CDR3, as DNA: TGTGCCAGCAGTTACTCATTGTGGGGGACTAGCGGGAGCGCCTGGCACTCCTACGAGCAGTACTTC. This chain connects TRBV6-5 to TRBJ2-7, with TRBD2 matching 14 bases. This CDR3 region has 22 residues. The V gene's germline CDR1 is MNHEY and CDR2 SVGAGI. V lost 0 bases and J lost 0; bases outside the gene matches: 16.

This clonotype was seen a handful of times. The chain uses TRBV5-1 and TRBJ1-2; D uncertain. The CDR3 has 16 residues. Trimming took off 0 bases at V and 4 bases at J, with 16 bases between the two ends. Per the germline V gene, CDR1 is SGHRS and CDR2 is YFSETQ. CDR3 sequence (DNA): TGCGCCAGCAGCTTGGCCGAGTTACAGCACTTCTATGGCTACACCTTC. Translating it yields CASSLAELQHFYGYTF. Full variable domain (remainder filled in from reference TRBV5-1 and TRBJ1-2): KAGVTQTPRYLIKTRGQQVTLSCSPISGHRSVSWYQQTPGQGLQFLFEYFSETQRNKGNFPGRFSGRQFSNSRSEMNVSTLELGDSALYLCASSLAELQHFYGYTFGSGTRLTVV.

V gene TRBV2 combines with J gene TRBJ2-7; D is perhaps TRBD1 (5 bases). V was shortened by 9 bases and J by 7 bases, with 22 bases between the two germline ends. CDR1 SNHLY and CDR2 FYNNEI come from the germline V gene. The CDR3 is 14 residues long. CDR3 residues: CASDNRLVTGEQYF. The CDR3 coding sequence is TGTGCCAGTGACAACAGGCTGGTTACCGGGGAGCAGTACTTC.

Here the CDR3 DNA reads TGTGCCAGCAGGTCTAGCGGCACAGATACGCAGTATTTT. Translating it yields CASRSSGTDTQYF. The rearrangement joins TRBV7-8 to TRBJ2-3; TRBD2 might be the D (6 bases). V dropped 6 bases and J dropped 1 base, with 8 bases sitting between them. The CDR3 is made up of 13 amino acids. Per germline, CDR1 SGHVS and CDR2 FQNEAQ.

The DNA for the CDR3 is TGTGCCAGCAGTTTTCTACGACAGGACACTGAAGCTTTCTTT. Protein sequence: CASSFLRQDTEAFF. The V gene is TRBV2, the J gene TRBJ1-1, with D maybe TRBD1 (6 bases). The CDR3 consists of 14 residues. Trimming took 5 bases from V and 3 from J, leaving 13 bases between them. The germline V gene encodes CDR1 SNHLY and CDR2 FYNNEI. Based on the CDR3 plus reference TRBV2 and TRBJ1-1, the full variable domain is EPEVTQTPSHQVTQMGQEVILRCVPISNHLYFYWYRQILGQKVEFLVSFYNNEISEKSEIFDDQFSVERPDGSNFTLKIRSTKLEDSAMYFCASSFLRQDTEAFFGQGTRLTVV.